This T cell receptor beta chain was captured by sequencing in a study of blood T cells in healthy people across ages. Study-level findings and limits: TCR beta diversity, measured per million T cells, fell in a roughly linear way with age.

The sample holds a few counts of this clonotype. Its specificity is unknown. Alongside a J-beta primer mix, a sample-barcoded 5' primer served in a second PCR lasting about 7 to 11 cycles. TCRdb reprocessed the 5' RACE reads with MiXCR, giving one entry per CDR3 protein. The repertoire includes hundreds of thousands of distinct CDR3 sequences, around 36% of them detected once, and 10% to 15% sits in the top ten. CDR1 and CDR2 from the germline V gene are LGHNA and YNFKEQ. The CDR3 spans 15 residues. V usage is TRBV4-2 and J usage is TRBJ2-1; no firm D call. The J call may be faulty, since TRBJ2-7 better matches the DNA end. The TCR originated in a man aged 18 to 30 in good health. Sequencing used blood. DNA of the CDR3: TGTGCCAGCAGCCAAGAGGGGTCGCCTTACAATGAGCAGTACTTC. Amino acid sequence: CASSQEGSPYNEQYF.